Here is one TCR beta chain with its context. At least one PBMC sample before ART and at least two after were required. An immunoSEQ assay, version v3.0, was performed at survey level. TCRdb's copy holds only in-frame clones and misses some; the assay was immunoSEQ multiplex PCR. The sample shows tens of thousands of clones, approximately 97% of them seen only once. The data were obtained in a study of long-term antiretroviral therapy in people with HIV. Trimming removed 6 bases from V and 2 bases from J; junction bases left unmatched: 1. The CDR3 consists of 12 residues. CDR1 SQVTM and CDR2 ANQGSEA come from the germline V gene.

The chain couples TRBV29-1 to TRBJ1-5, with 7 bases matching TRBD1. The TCR sequence derives from a man in his thirties or forties with HIV. The material was unsorted PBMCs, obtained 6.9 years after starting antiretroviral therapy. The CDR3 sequence is CSVGTGNQPQHF. CDR3 nucleotide sequence: TGCAGCGTCGGGACAGGCAATCAGCCCCAGCATTTT. The whole variable domain, remainder taken from reference TRBV29-1 and TRBJ1-5, is SAVISQKPSRDICQRGTSLTIQCQVDSQVTMMFWYRQQPGQSLTLIATANQGSEATYESGFVIDKFPISRPNLTFSTLTVSNMSPEDSSIYLCSVGTGNQPQHFGDGTRLSIL.